A single sample gave rise to the 21 T cell receptor beta chains below, sequenced in a study of blood T cells in healthy people across ages. Combining a sample-barcoded 5' primer with a J-beta primer mix, a second PCR ran for 7 to 11 cycles. TCRdb re-analysed the 5' RACE reads in MiXCR, keeping a single row per CDR3 protein. Of under 2,000,000 distinct CDR3 sequences detected, just under 50% appear once; the ten largest clones hold around 2.1%. The material sequenced was blood. Every receptor here comes from a woman between 40 and 55 years old in good health.

The chain has TRBV10-3 and TRBJ2-1; D possibly matches TRBD1 or TRBD2 (5 bases each). Trimming took off 6 bases at V and 8 bases at J, with 11 bases between the two ends. This CDR3 contains 12 residues. In germline, CDR1 is ENHRY, CDR2 SYGVKD. The CDR3 coding sequence is TGTGCCATCAGGGCCTCGGGACATGAGCAGTTCTTC. Residues: CAIRASGHEQFF.

V gene TRBV7-8 combines with J gene TRBJ2-7, with 9 bases that match TRBD2. Germline V gene data show CDR1 as SGHVS and CDR2 as FQNEAQ. The CDR3 totals 16 residues. Trimming took 5 bases from V and 2 from J; bases not matched to a gene: 10. The CDR3 loop is CASSRLGASGAYEQYF. CDR3 DNA: TGTGCCAGCAGCCGACTAGGGGCTAGCGGGGCCTACGAGCAGTACTTC.

The chain has TRBV5-1 and TRBJ2-7; TRBD1 aligns across 9 bases. The germline V gene encodes CDR1 SGHRS and CDR2 YFSETQ. V trimming: 5 bases; J trimming: 6 bases; junction bases outside the gene matches: 3. This CDR3 has 12 residues. CDR3 in amino acids: CASRDRGGEQYF. The DNA for the CDR3 is TGCGCCAGCAGGGACAGGGGAGGCGAGCAGTACTTC. Looking up the rest from reference TRBV5-1 and TRBJ2-7 gives the full variable domain: KAGVTQTPRYLIKTRGQQVTLSCSPISGHRSVSWYQQTPGQGLQFLFEYFSETQRNKGNFPGRFSGRQFSNSRSEMNVSTLELGDSALYLCASRDRGGEQYFGPGTRLTVT.

This sequence joins TRBV6-1 and TRBJ1-2; 8 nucleotides agree with TRBD1. Losses at the gene ends were 0 bases for V and 8 bases for J; bases not matched to a gene: 5. The CDR3 contains 14 residues. Germline CDR1 and CDR2: MNHNS and SASEGT. The CDR3 nucleotides read TGTGCCAGCAGTGAAGCGGCAGGGGGCAACGGCTACACCTTC. Translated, it gives CASSEAAGGNGYTF.

The rearrangement joins TRBV29-1 to TRBJ2-7; 7 bases agree with TRBD1. The CDR3 runs 14 residues. Germline lookup yields CDR1 SQVTM and CDR2 ANQGSEA. J lost 7 bases, V lost 0 bases, and 9 bases had no gene match. The CDR3 spells CSVEEVDRVDEQYF. As DNA, the CDR3 is TGCAGCGTTGAAGAAGTTGACAGGGTGGATGAGCAGTACTTC.

This clonotype has just a few counts. V gene TRBV6-1 combines with J gene TRBJ2-5; 14 bases align to TRBD2. Germline lookup yields CDR1 MNHNS and CDR2 SASEGT. J gave up 4 bases and V 5 bases, and 12 bases lay outside the gene matches. The CDR3 is made up of 18 amino acids. CDR3 protein: CASSRDLGLAGGGETQYF. The CDR3 coding sequence is TGTGCCAGCAGTCGGGACCTCGGACTAGCGGGGGGTGGAGAGACCCAGTACTTC.

The chain uses TRBV6-5 and TRBJ1-2; 10 bases align to TRBD1. Trimming took 2 bases from V and 4 from J; bases not matched to a gene: 4. CDR3 length: 15 residues. CDR1 and CDR2 (germline): MNHEY, SVGAGI. The CDR3: CASSYAGTGAYGYTF. CDR3 nucleotides: TGTGCCAGCAGTTACGCCGGGACAGGGGCCTATGGCTACACCTTC.

This chain uses TRBV7-2 with TRBJ1-1; perhaps TRBD1 as D (5 bases). V lost 5 bases, J lost 4 bases, and 14 bases lay in between. Germline-derived CDR1 and CDR2 are SGHTA and FQGNSA. CDR3 length: 14 amino acids. Here the CDR3 reads CASSPQRGTTEAFF. CDR3 in DNA: TGTGCCAGCAGCCCCCAACGGGGGACCACTGAAGCTTTCTTT.

This clonotype was observed a single time. The chain employs TRBV28 and TRBJ2-3; TRBD1 aligns across 11 bases. This CDR3 region has 17 residues. From germline, CDR1 is MDHEN and CDR2 SYDVKM. The V and J ends lost 2 bases and 6 bases, in that order; junction bases with no gene match: 10. CDR3 bases: TGTGCCAGCAGTTTACGATCGCGGACAGGGGGCAGGGATACGCAGTATTTT. Translation gives CASSLRSRTGGRDTQYF.

This CDR3 reads CASSWSSGGALSSYNEQFF. The CDR3 DNA is TGTGCCAGCAGCTGGAGTAGCGGGGGGGCCTTGTCCTCCTACAATGAGCAGTTCTTC. V gene TRBV13 combines with J gene TRBJ2-1, with TRBD2 identical over 11 bases. After removal of 4 bases from V and 0 bases from J, the junction contained 11 bases not matched to a gene. CDR3 size: 19 residues. Germline CDR1 reads PRHDT; CDR2 reads FYEKMQ (reference sequence).

This clonotype was observed a few times. The chain has TRBV4-3 and TRBJ2-1; no definite D call. TRBJ2-7 explains the end of the DNA better; the J call may be wrong. The CDR3 is 15 residues long. In germline, CDR1 is LGHNA, CDR2 YSLEER. CDR3 sequence reads: CASSQVDGSYNEQYF. The CDR3 region has the DNA TGCGCCAGCAGCCAAGTCGACGGGTCCTACAATGAGCAGTACTTC.

Here the CDR3 reads CASRTDRGLNYEQYF. Here the CDR3 DNA reads TGTGCCAGCAGGACGGACAGGGGGCTTAATTACGAGCAGTACTTC. V usage is TRBV6-5 and J usage is TRBJ2-7, with TRBD1 matching over 11 bases. Germline V gives CDR1 MNHEY, CDR2 SVGAGI. V lost 6 bases, J lost 4 bases, and 8 bases stayed unmatched. This CDR3 has 15 amino acids.

The rearrangement uses TRBV7-2 and TRBJ2-5; the D gene is possibly TRBD1 (6 bases). The ends were cut back, 2 bases at V and 11 bases at J, with 27 bases in the middle. Germline lookup yields CDR1 SGHTA and CDR2 FQGNSA. CDR3 length equals 17 residues. CDR3 residues: CASSLRQGGQPYNEQYF. The CDR3, as DNA: TGTGCCAGCAGCTTAAGGCAGGGCGGACAGCCTTACAATGAGCAGTACTTC.

The chain employs TRBV7-9 and TRBJ2-4, with D perhaps TRBD2 (5 bases). Germline lookup yields CDR1 SEHNR and CDR2 FQNEAQ (reference sequence). Trimming shortened V by 6 bases and J by 2 bases, and 14 bases separated the two germline ends. CDR3 length: 15 amino acids. The CDR3 here is CASSPPGSTKNIQYF. The DNA of the CDR3 is TGTGCCAGCAGTCCCCCGGGGAGTACCAAAAACATTCAGTACTTC.

This chain uses TRBV14 with TRBJ1-2, with 7 bases fitting TRBD1. CDR3 length: 15 residues. Looked up from germline, CDR1 is SGHDN and CDR2 is FVKESK. The J segment lost 0 bases and the V segment lost 7 bases, leaving 8 bases of the junction unmatched. CDR3 DNA: TGTGCCAGCACCCGACAGGGCCTTCCTAACTATGGCTACACCTTC. Protein: CASTRQGLPNYGYTF.

This rearrangement joins TRBV7-9 to TRBJ2-3, with a weak D call TRBD2 (5 bases). Germline V gene data show CDR1 as SEHNR and CDR2 as FQNEAQ (reference sequence). The CDR3 loop spans 15 amino acids. Trimming pared 5 bases from V and 5 bases from J, leaving 17 bases between. The DNA for the CDR3 is TGTGCCAGCAGCACTCGAGGGCGCTCCAGAGATACGCAGTATTTT. Its translation is CASSTRGRSRDTQYF.

V is TRBV7-2 and J is TRBJ2-5; the match to TRBD2 covers 9 bases. This CDR3 is built from 18 residues. CDR1 and CDR2 from the germline V gene are SGHTA and FQGNSA. V was clipped by 1 base and J by 4 bases; unmatched bases: 13. The CDR3 sequence is CASSLGGPSGVFRETQYF. In DNA form, the CDR3 reads TGTGCCAGCAGCTTAGGGGGACCTAGCGGGGTCTTCCGAGAGACCCAGTACTTC.

This clonotype appeared many times. The J gene is TRBJ2-4, the V gene TRBV6-2 or TRBV6-3; either TRBD1 or TRBD2 may fit D (5 bases each). Deletions cut 6 bases from V and 0 bases from J, with 12 bases between. CDR3 length equals 15 residues. CDR1 is MNHEY, CDR2 SVGEGT, per germline. The CDR3 loop is CASRQPGTAKNIQYF. The CDR3 coding sequence is TGTGCCAGCAGACAGCCAGGGACAGCCAAAAACATTCAGTACTTC.

The chain uses TRBV15 and TRBJ2-7; no reliable D call. Germline V CDR1 and CDR2: LNHNV, YYDKDF (reference sequence). V was pared by 3 bases and J by 3 bases, with 9 bases between. This CDR3 is 13 amino acids long. The CDR3 loop reads CATSSARVYEQYF. Here the CDR3 DNA reads TGTGCCACCAGCAGTGCGCGCGTCTACGAGCAGTACTTC.

The chain uses TRBV6-6 and TRBJ2-5, with 7 bases fitting TRBD1. The CDR3 totals 12 residues. V shed 9 bases and J 4 bases; nucleotides not matched to a gene: 5. Germline lookup yields CDR1 MNHNY and CDR2 SVGAGI (reference sequence). The CDR3 coding sequence is TGTGCCAGTACAGGGGTAGGAGAGACCCAGTACTTC. The encoded protein is CASTGVGETQYF.

This chain uses TRBV11-2 with TRBJ2-5; D is perhaps TRBD2 (6 bases). The germline V gene has CDR1 SGHAT and CDR2 FQNNGV. The CDR3 is 15 amino acids. The V end was cut by 1 base, the J end by 7 bases, with 16 bases between. CDR3 nucleotides: TGTGCCAGCAGCTTAGTGCGGGGCCCGGAAGGGACCCAGTACTTC. Its protein product is CASSLVRGPEGTQYF.